The next 14 T cell receptor beta chains were all read from a single sample in a study of spatial heterogeneity in lung cancer. Via MiXCR, TCRdb re-called the 5' RACE reads, giving one row per CDR3 protein. Among almost 75,000 distinct CDR3 sequences, more than 10% were seen once, and the ten largest hold over 5.5%. As to time point: sample taken at primary tumor resection. Tumor, nontumor lung or frozen PBMC supplied whole RNA, sequenced without sorting. Sequencing was performed on PBMCs, taken at surgery. These receptors were obtained from a male donor with early-stage non-small cell lung cancer.

This clonotype has ten or more counts. The chain uses TRBV7-2 and TRBJ1-1; tentative D call: TRBD1 (6 bases). V was trimmed by 6 bases and J by 3 bases, leaving 8 bases between them. In germline, CDR1 is SGHTA, CDR2 FQGNSA. The CDR3 runs 12 residues. CDR3 protein: CASRQGHTEAFF. The DNA for the CDR3 is TGTGCCAGCAGACAGGGTCACACTGAAGCTTTCTTT.

The chain uses TRBV19 and TRBJ1-5; D is uncertain. Germline loops: CDR1 LNHDA, CDR2 SQIVND (reference sequence). V lost 8 bases and J lost 7, with 6 bases in between. CDR3 length: 10 residues. The CDR3 spells CASGRQPQHF. Written as DNA, the CDR3 is TGTGCCAGTGGGAGGCAGCCCCAGCATTTT.

In its sample, this clonotype was seen a few times. The chain employs TRBV12-3 or TRBV12-4 and TRBJ2-7; D perhaps matches TRBD2 (6 bases). The V and J ends lost 1 base and 0 bases respectively, with 7 bases between them. The CDR3 consists of 14 residues. CDR3 sequence: CASSLGGDSYEQYF. In nucleotides, the CDR3 is TGTGCCAGCAGTTTAGGCGGGGACTCCTACGAGCAGTACTTC.

The chain carries TRBV3-1 and TRBJ1-2, with D unresolved. The CDR3 runs 12 residues. Germline assignment: CDR1 LGHDT and CDR2 YNNKEL (reference sequence). Trimming stripped 0 bases from V and 8 bases from J, with 7 bases between. CDR3 in DNA: TGTGCCAGCAGCCAAGACAACAGAGGCTACACCTTC. Residues: CASSQDNRGYTF.

This clonotype turned up a few times. V and J are TRBV9 and TRBJ1-1; no clear D. V dropped 3 bases and J dropped 1 base, with 10 bases sitting between them. The CDR3 consists of 14 residues. Germline loops: CDR1 SGDLS, CDR2 YYNGEE. In nucleotides, the CDR3 is TGTGCCAGCAGCGAGACGGGCGGGAACACTGAAGCTTTCTTT. Translation gives CASSETGGNTEAFF.

This clonotype ranks as medium-sized. The chain joins TRBV20-1 to TRBJ2-5; 7 bases line up with TRBD2. The ends lost 5 bases at V and 2 bases at J; junction bases unmatched: 8. Germline CDR1 reads DFQATT; CDR2 reads SNEGSKA (reference sequence). The CDR3 is 14 amino acids. CDR3 nucleotide sequence: TGCAGTGCTCGTCCCGGGGGGTATCAAGAGACCCAGTACTTC. As protein: CSARPGGYQETQYF.

The chain links TRBV10-2 to TRBJ2-5, with D uncertain. Germline V gene lookup returns CDR1 WSHSY and CDR2 SAAADI. V was cut by 2 bases and J by 1 base, with 11 bases left in between. The CDR3 consists of 15 residues. The CDR3 here is CASSEGRNFQETQYF. CDR3 nucleotide sequence: TGCGCCAGCAGTGAGGGGCGGAACTTCCAAGAGACCCAGTACTTC.

There are many counts of this clonotype. This chain connects TRBV5-1 to TRBJ1-1; D uncertain. Germline CDR1 reads SGHRS; CDR2 reads YFSETQ. Trimming took 2 bases from V and 5 from J, leaving 4 bases between them. This CDR3 region has 11 residues. CDR3 in amino acids: CASSLGTEAFF. CDR3 nucleotide sequence: TGCGCCAGCAGCTTAGGTACTGAAGCTTTCTTT.

This clonotype occurred many times. V is TRBV5-1 and J is TRBJ1-1; no clear D gene. The V end was cut by 0 bases, the J end by 0 bases, with 12 bases between. CDR3 length: 16 residues. Looked up from germline, CDR1 is SGHRS and CDR2 is YFSETQ. The CDR3 region has the DNA TGCGCCAGCAGCTTGGATAAAGCACACATGAACACTGAAGCTTTCTTT. This encodes CASSLDKAHMNTEAFF.

The genes are TRBV6-2 or TRBV6-3 and TRBJ1-4; D is uncertain. V dropped 6 bases and J dropped 8 bases, with 4 bases sitting between them. CDR3 length equals 10 residues. Germline assignment: CDR1 MNHEY and CDR2 SVGEGT. The CDR3 DNA sequence: TGTGCCAGCAGAGGAGAAAAACTGTTTTTT. Residues: CASRGEKLFF.

This clonotype has ten or more counts. The chain combines TRBV29-1 with TRBJ1-1, with D uncertain. Germline CDR1 SQVTM, CDR2 ANQGSEA. The CDR3 length is 13 residues. Trimming removed 4 bases at V and 0 bases at J, with 9 bases between. The CDR3 spells CSVVPTLNTEAFF. In DNA form, the CDR3 reads TGCAGCGTTGTACCGACACTGAACACTGAAGCTTTCTTT.

The V call is TRBV5-1, the J call TRBJ2-5; 13 positions match TRBD2. Germline CDR1 SGHRS, CDR2 YFSETQ. This CDR3 is 21 amino acids long. Trimming took 0 bases from V and 5 from J; bases not matched to a gene: 19. The CDR3 protein is CASSLAPGLAGYGSNGETQYF. The CDR3 DNA is TGCGCCAGCAGCTTGGCCCCGGGACTAGCGGGATATGGGAGTAACGGGGAGACCCAGTACTTC.

The chain recombines TRBV7-9 with TRBJ2-7; 7 positions agree with TRBD1. Germline V gene data show CDR1 as SEHNR and CDR2 as FQNEAQ (reference sequence). J was trimmed by 3 bases and V by 5 bases; bases with no gene match: 7. There are 14 residues in the CDR3. The CDR3 nucleotides read TGTGCCAGCAGCGGGACAGCGGAACGCTACGAGCAGTACTTC. Protein product: CASSGTAERYEQYF.

The rearrangement joins TRBV5-5 to TRBJ1-1, with D unclear. Germline assignment: CDR1 SGHKS and CDR2 YYEKEE (reference sequence). The CDR3 totals 12 residues. Trimming pared 3 bases from V and 4 bases from J, leaving 7 bases between. The CDR3 nucleotides read TGTGCCAGCAGCTCATATGCCACTGAAGCTTTCTTT. It codes for CASSSYATEAFF.